Listed here are 32 T cell receptor beta chains from one sample, sequenced in a study of CD8+ T cells in alopecia areata. Extracted RNA was reverse transcribed into cDNA, the sequencing template. Produced via immunoSEQ multiplex PCR; TCRdb's table is partial and in-frame only. The sample lists under 200,000 clones, less than 80% seen once, with 14% in the top ten. The sample's treatment: oral pan-JAK inhibitor, 5-10 mg twice daily. The sequencing used CD4+ T cells sorted from blood, collected at week 24, from a patient treated with tofacitinib. Every receptor here comes from a human donor with alopecia areata.

V and J are TRBV29-1 and TRBJ1-2; D gene unclear. This CDR3 has 11 residues. The ends were cut back, 4 bases at V and 7 bases at J, with 10 bases in the middle. Germline CDR1 and CDR2: SQVTM and ANQGSEA. In nucleotides, the CDR3 is TGCAGCGTTGTGGGCCAGACTGGCTACACCTTC. Its protein product is CSVVGQTGYTF.

As for this clone: Within the sample, other DNA sequences also encode this same CDR3. The genes are TRBV5-6 and TRBJ2-3, with TRBD1 identical over 8 bases. V lost 0 bases and J lost 3; bases outside the gene matches: 3. Germline CDR1 SGHDT, CDR2 YYEEEE. This CDR3 comprises 15 residues. The CDR3 spells CASSLGTGFTDTQYF. DNA of the CDR3: TGTGCCAGCAGCTTGGGGACAGGGTTTACAGATACGCAGTATTTT.

The chain combines TRBV9 with TRBJ2-2, with D perhaps matching TRBD2 (6 bases). This CDR3 is built from 14 residues. V was clipped by 2 bases and J by 6 bases, with 11 bases between them. Germline lookup yields CDR1 SGDLS and CDR2 YYNGEE. The CDR3 protein is CASSVGTLPGELFF. DNA of the CDR3: TGTGCCAGCAGCGTCGGGACTCTGCCCGGGGAGCTGTTTTTT.

The chain employs TRBV29-1 and TRBJ1-2, with D uncertain. This CDR3 spans 13 amino acids. Trimming stripped 4 bases from V and 4 bases from J, with 13 bases between. Per the germline V gene, CDR1 is SQVTM and CDR2 is ANQGSEA. CDR3 DNA sequence: TGCAGCGTTGGGACGGCGCAAGGCTATGGCTACACCTTC. The encoded protein is CSVGTAQGYGYTF.

The V gene is TRBV11-2, the J gene TRBJ2-2, with D unclear. The germline V gene has CDR1 SGHAT and CDR2 FQNNGV. V lost 4 bases and J lost 8, with 11 bases in between. The CDR3 covers 13 residues. CDR3 coding DNA: TGTGCCAGCAGCTCCTACCTCGGAGGGGAGCTGTTTTTT. It is translated as CASSSYLGGELFF.

The chain employs TRBV4-2 and TRBJ2-1, with 16 nucleotides matching TRBD2. The CDR3 is made up of 17 amino acids. Germline V gene data show CDR1 as LGHNA and CDR2 as YNFKEQ. Germline trimming cut 0 bases from V and 10 bases from J; bases unmatched to any gene: 6. CDR3 residues: CASSQDDGTSGGAEQFF. The CDR3 DNA reads TGTGCCAGCAGCCAAGATGACGGGACTAGCGGGGGGGCCGAGCAGTTCTTC.

The chain uses TRBV19 and TRBJ2-5; 15 bases are shared with TRBD2. Germline CDR1 and CDR2: LNHDA and SQIVND (reference sequence). Trimming removed 7 bases from V and 4 bases from J; junction bases left unmatched: 7. There are 16 residues in the CDR3. The CDR3 here is CASMGTSGGLGETQYF. The CDR3 nucleotides read TGTGCCAGTATGGGGACTAGCGGGGGGTTAGGAGAGACCCAGTACTTC. Looking up the rest from reference TRBV19 and TRBJ2-5 gives the full variable domain: DGGITQSPKYLFRKEGQNVTLSCEQNLNHDAMYWYRQDPGQGLRLIYYSQIVNDFQKGDIAEGYSVSREKKESFPLTVTSAQKNPTAFYLCASMGTSGGLGETQYFGPGTRLLVL.

The genes are TRBV25-1 and TRBJ2-5, with D maybe TRBD2 (5 bases). This CDR3 spans 14 amino acids. The ends were cut back, 8 bases at V and 4 bases at J, with 17 bases in the middle. Germline CDR1 reads MGHDK; CDR2 reads SYGVNS. The CDR3 DNA reads TGTGCCAGCGCCACAGAGTGGAGCGGAGAGACCCAGTACTTC. Amino acids: CASATEWSGETQYF.

The chain employs TRBV7-8 and TRBJ1-6; a possible D gene is TRBD1 (6 bases). The V and J ends lost 5 bases and 10 bases respectively, with 18 bases between them. Germline V gene lookup returns CDR1 SGHVS and CDR2 FQNEAQ. CDR3 length equals 15 residues. Written as DNA, the CDR3 is TGTGCCAGCAGCGAACCAACAGGGCGCGGATCACCCCTCCACTTT. It translates to CASSEPTGRGSPLHF. Supplemented by reference TRBV7-8 and TRBJ1-6, the full variable domain reads GAGVSQSPRYKVAKRGQDVALRCDPISGHVSLFWYQQALGQGPEFLTYFQNEAQLDKSGLPSDRFFAERPEGSVSTLKIQRTQQEDSAVYLCASSEPTGRGSPLHFGNGTRLTVT.

V and J are TRBV23-1 and TRBJ1-4, with TRBD1 matching over 7 bases. TRBV23-1 is designated an ORF whose function remains uncertain. V lost 0 bases, J lost 7 bases, and 5 bases stayed unmatched. This CDR3 spans 15 amino acids. CDR3 loop: CASSQSTGVCEKLFF. The CDR3 DNA reads as TGCGCCAGCAGTCAATCCACAGGGGTTTGTGAAAAACTGTTTTTT.

The V call is TRBV15, the J call TRBJ2-3; D uncertain. The germline gives CDR1 LNHNV, CDR2 YYDKDF (reference sequence). The CDR3 is 13 residues long. The V and J ends lost 0 bases and 6 bases respectively, with 7 bases between them. The CDR3 nucleotides are TGTGCCACCAGCAGAGATCTGGTGGATACGCAGTATTTT. It is translated as CATSRDLVDTQYF. Filled out from reference TRBV15 and TRBJ2-3, the complete variable domain reads DAMVIQNPRYQVTQFGKPVTLSCSQTLNHNVMYWYQQKSSQAPKLLFHYYDKDFNNEADTPDNFQSRRPNTSFCFLDIRSPGLGDTAMYLCATSRDLVDTQYFGPGTRLTVL.

This chain connects TRBV19 to TRBJ2-1, with 10 bases that match TRBD2. The V and J ends lost 6 bases and 4 bases, in that order; junction bases with no gene match: 3. Germline V gives CDR1 LNHDA, CDR2 SQIVND (reference sequence). The CDR3 is made up of 14 amino acids. CDR3 coding DNA: TGTGCCAGTAGATGGACTAGCGGTTACAATGAGCAGTTCTTC. Protein product: CASRWTSGYNEQFF. Drawing the rest from reference TRBV19 and TRBJ2-1, the complete variable domain is DGGITQSPKYLFRKEGQNVTLSCEQNLNHDAMYWYRQDPGQGLRLIYYSQIVNDFQKGDIAEGYSVSREKKESFPLTVTSAQKNPTAFYLCASRWTSGYNEQFFGPGTRLTVL.

The genes are TRBV4-2 and TRBJ2-5; no reliable D call. There are 14 residues in the CDR3. V was clipped by 6 bases and J by 5 bases, with 16 bases between them. Germline CDR1 is LGHNA and CDR2 is YNFKEQ. CDR3 DNA: TGTGCCAGCAGTCCCCCCGAGCTTCCCGAGACCCAGTACTTC. Amino acids: CASSPPELPETQYF.

This clone appeared a few times. The rearrangement uses TRBV7-9 and TRBJ2-1, with 10 bases fitting TRBD1. Germline V gene lookup returns CDR1 SEHNR and CDR2 FQNEAQ (reference sequence). The CDR3 is 19 residues long. Trimming at V came to 0 bases and at J to 6 bases, leaving 14 bases not matched to a gene. The CDR3 nucleotides read TGTGCCAGCAGCTTAGCCACATCCCGGGACAGGGGTCGGGTCAATGAGCAGTTCTTC. It is translated as CASSLATSRDRGRVNEQFF.

The chain uses TRBV27 and TRBJ1-6, with TRBD1 identical over 11 bases. CDR1 and CDR2 from the germline V gene are MNHEY and SMNVEV (reference sequence). The CDR3 is 15 amino acids. Germline trimming cut 3 bases from V and 10 bases from J; bases unmatched to any gene: 5. The CDR3: CASSFGQGAESPLHF. CDR3 DNA: TGTGCCAGCAGTTTCGGACAGGGGGCTGAATCACCCCTCCACTTT.

This sequence joins TRBV5-1 and TRBJ1-2, with 10 bases fitting TRBD1. Losses at the gene ends were 1 base for V and 6 bases for J; bases not matched to a gene: 6. The germline CDR1 and CDR2 sequences are SGHRS and YFSETQ. This CDR3 has 15 amino acids. CDR3 nucleotides: TGCGCCAGCAGCTTGTGGGCCGGGACAGGGGATGGCTACACCTTC. As protein: CASSLWAGTGDGYTF.

The chain links TRBV30 to TRBJ2-1; possibly TRBD2 for D (6 bases). Germline-derived CDR1 and CDR2 are GTSNPN and SVGIG (reference sequence). The CDR3 extends over 17 amino acids. The V end was cut by 3 bases, the J end by 4 bases, with 22 bases between. Here the CDR3 DNA reads TGTGCCTGGAGGGGCATAACTAGCCGTAACCCTTACAATGAGCAGTTCTTC. It encodes CAWRGITSRNPYNEQFF.

This chain joins TRBV4-1 and TRBJ1-1; no reliable D call. The CDR3 sequence is 15 residues long. CDR1 is MGHRA and CDR2 is YSYEKL in the germline V gene. V gave up 0 bases and J gave up 1 base, with 9 bases separating them. CDR3 loop: CASSQESGGNTEAFF. CDR3 bases: TGCGCCAGCAGCCAAGAGAGCGGTGGGAACACTGAAGCTTTCTTT.

The rearrangement uses TRBV6-5 and TRBJ1-1; D gene unclear. The germline V gene encodes CDR1 MNHEY and CDR2 SVGAGI. This CDR3 has 11 amino acids. Trimming shortened V by 2 bases and J by 7 bases, and 5 bases separated the two germline ends. CDR3: CASSYRSEAFF. The CDR3 DNA reads as TGTGCCAGCAGTTACAGGAGTGAAGCTTTCTTT.

This chain joins TRBV11-2 and TRBJ1-2; D unresolved. The V gene lost 1 base and the J gene lost 1 base, with 19 bases spanning the gap. From germline, CDR1 is SGHAT and CDR2 FQNNGV. The CDR3 contains 18 residues. CDR3 coding DNA: TGTGCCAGCAGCTTAGCACGCATATGGTTAGAAGTTAACTATGGCTACACCTTC. Its protein is CASSLARIWLEVNYGYTF.

This clone has only a few counts. The rearrangement uses TRBV30 and TRBJ1-1, with 7 nucleotides matching TRBD1. V lost 5 bases and J lost 1; bases outside the gene matches: 4. From germline, CDR1 is GTSNPN and CDR2 SVGIG (reference sequence). The CDR3 runs 13 residues. CDR3 sequence (DNA): TGTGCCTGGGAGGGACAGCCGAACACTGAAGCTTTCTTT. It translates to CAWEGQPNTEAFF. The full variable domain, its missing parts supplied by reference TRBV30 and TRBJ1-1, is SQTIHQWPATLVQPVGSPLSLECTVEGTSNPNLYWYRQAAGRGLQLLFYSVGIGQISSEVPQNLSASRPQDRQFILSSKKLLLSDSGFYLCAWEGQPNTEAFFGQGTRLTVV.

This sequence joins TRBV10-3 and TRBJ1-1, with D maybe TRBD1 (5 bases). With 3 bases removed from V and 5 bases from J, the gap between germline ends came to 16 bases. This CDR3 contains 15 residues. Germline-derived CDR1 and CDR2 are ENHRY and SYGVKD. CDR3 DNA sequence: TGTGCCATCAGTGATTTAGCAGGGACGAGGACTGAAGCTTTCTTT. Protein: CAISDLAGTRTEAFF.

The rearrangement links TRBV7-2 to TRBJ2-3, with 9 positions matching TRBD2. Germline loops: CDR1 SGHTA, CDR2 FQGNSA. The junction had 2 bases not matched to a gene; V was cut back by 1 base and J by 0 bases. The CDR3 sequence is 16 residues long. CDR3 amino acids: CASSLGAGGSTDTQYF. The CDR3 DNA follows: TGTGCCAGCAGCTTAGGTGCGGGGGGGAGCACAGATACGCAGTATTTT.

This clone was seen a single time. The J gene is TRBJ2-7, the V gene TRBV6-5; 12 bases map to TRBD1. Germline V gives CDR1 MNHEY, CDR2 SVGAGI. The CDR3 is 14 amino acids. The V gene end was trimmed by 5 bases and the J gene end by 5 bases; junction bases not matched to a gene: 4. The DNA of the CDR3 is TGTGCCAGCAGTACGGGACAGGGGGCTCACGAGCAGTACTTC. The encoded protein is CASSTGQGAHEQYF.

This chain joins TRBV6-6 and TRBJ2-7, with TRBD1 matching 8 bases. This CDR3 spans 14 amino acids. Germline loops: CDR1 MNHNY, CDR2 SVGAGI (reference sequence). With 6 bases clipped from V and 3 bases from J, the junction kept 7 bases outside the gene matches. The CDR3 bases are TGTGCCAGCAGACAACAGGGGGACCACTACGAGCAGTACTTC. Residues: CASRQQGDHYEQYF.

V is TRBV9 and J is TRBJ1-2, with 7 bases matching TRBD1. V was clipped by 1 base and J by 6 bases; unmatched bases: 12. The CDR3 loop spans 16 amino acids. Germline loops: CDR1 SGDLS, CDR2 YYNGEE. The CDR3, as DNA: TGTGCCAGCAGCGTATATCGCCAGGGGGGAACGAATGGCTACACCTTC. Amino acid sequence: CASSVYRQGGTNGYTF. The entire variable domain, with the rest obtained from reference TRBV9 and TRBJ1-2, is as follows: DSGVTQTPKHLITATGQRVTLRCSPRSGDLSVYWYQQSLDQGLQFLIQYYNGEERAKGNILERFSAQQFPDLHSELNLSSLELGDSALYFCASSVYRQGGTNGYTFGSGTRLTVV.

The V and J genes are TRBV7-9 and TRBJ1-2, with 7 bases lining up with TRBD1. V lost 4 bases and J lost 5; bases outside the gene matches: 4. The CDR3 runs 13 residues. In germline, CDR1 is SEHNR, CDR2 FQNEAQ (reference sequence). The CDR3 sequence: CASSSGQIYGYTF. The CDR3 DNA follows: TGTGCCAGCAGCTCGGGACAGATTTATGGCTACACCTTC.

V usage is TRBV6-5 and J usage is TRBJ1-1; 7 nucleotides match TRBD1. The CDR3 loop spans 12 amino acids. The germline V gene encodes CDR1 MNHEY and CDR2 SVGAGI. Losses at the gene ends were 6 bases for V and 5 bases for J; bases not matched to a gene: 3. CDR3 in amino acids: CASSPQGTEAFF. As DNA, the CDR3 is TGTGCCAGCAGCCCACAGGGGACTGAAGCTTTCTTT.

The sample holds many counts of this clone. CDR3 coding DNA: TGCAGCGTTGGAGTGGAGATCAATCAGCCCCAGCATTTT. Translated, it gives CSVGVEINQPQHF. The chain recombines TRBV29-1 with TRBJ1-5; D uncertain. This CDR3 has 13 residues. CDR1 is SQVTM and CDR2 is ANQGSEA in the germline V gene. V was shortened by 4 bases and J by 3 bases, with 10 bases between the two germline ends.

This chain uses TRBV10-3 with TRBJ2-7; possibly TRBD1 or TRBD2 for D (6 bases each). This CDR3 is built from 13 residues. V lost 7 bases to trimming and J lost 6 bases, with 16 bases between them. Per germline, CDR1 ENHRY and CDR2 SYGVKD. CDR3 bases: TGTGCCATCAAGGAGGGGGAGGTGAGCGAGCAGTACTTC. Translated, it gives CAIKEGEVSEQYF.

The chain combines TRBV29-1 with TRBJ2-2; tentative D call: TRBD2 (6 bases). Trimming cost V 5 bases and J 1 base, with 14 bases left between them. There are 15 residues in the CDR3. Germline V gene sequence: CDR1 SQVTM, CDR2 ANQGSEA. The DNA for the CDR3 is TGCAGCGTTATAACGGAGGAGGGGAACACCGGGGAGCTGTTTTTT. Translating gives CSVITEEGNTGELFF.

This chain links TRBV6-5 with TRBJ1-2; possibly TRBD1 for D (5 bases). Germline CDR1 and CDR2: MNHEY and SVGAGI. This CDR3 is 14 amino acids long. Trimming shortened V by 0 bases and J by 13 bases, and 18 bases separated the two germline ends. CDR3 sequence: CASSYSRWGPSGTF. The CDR3, as DNA: TGTGCCAGCAGTTACTCTCGATGGGGACCCTCGGGCACCTTC.